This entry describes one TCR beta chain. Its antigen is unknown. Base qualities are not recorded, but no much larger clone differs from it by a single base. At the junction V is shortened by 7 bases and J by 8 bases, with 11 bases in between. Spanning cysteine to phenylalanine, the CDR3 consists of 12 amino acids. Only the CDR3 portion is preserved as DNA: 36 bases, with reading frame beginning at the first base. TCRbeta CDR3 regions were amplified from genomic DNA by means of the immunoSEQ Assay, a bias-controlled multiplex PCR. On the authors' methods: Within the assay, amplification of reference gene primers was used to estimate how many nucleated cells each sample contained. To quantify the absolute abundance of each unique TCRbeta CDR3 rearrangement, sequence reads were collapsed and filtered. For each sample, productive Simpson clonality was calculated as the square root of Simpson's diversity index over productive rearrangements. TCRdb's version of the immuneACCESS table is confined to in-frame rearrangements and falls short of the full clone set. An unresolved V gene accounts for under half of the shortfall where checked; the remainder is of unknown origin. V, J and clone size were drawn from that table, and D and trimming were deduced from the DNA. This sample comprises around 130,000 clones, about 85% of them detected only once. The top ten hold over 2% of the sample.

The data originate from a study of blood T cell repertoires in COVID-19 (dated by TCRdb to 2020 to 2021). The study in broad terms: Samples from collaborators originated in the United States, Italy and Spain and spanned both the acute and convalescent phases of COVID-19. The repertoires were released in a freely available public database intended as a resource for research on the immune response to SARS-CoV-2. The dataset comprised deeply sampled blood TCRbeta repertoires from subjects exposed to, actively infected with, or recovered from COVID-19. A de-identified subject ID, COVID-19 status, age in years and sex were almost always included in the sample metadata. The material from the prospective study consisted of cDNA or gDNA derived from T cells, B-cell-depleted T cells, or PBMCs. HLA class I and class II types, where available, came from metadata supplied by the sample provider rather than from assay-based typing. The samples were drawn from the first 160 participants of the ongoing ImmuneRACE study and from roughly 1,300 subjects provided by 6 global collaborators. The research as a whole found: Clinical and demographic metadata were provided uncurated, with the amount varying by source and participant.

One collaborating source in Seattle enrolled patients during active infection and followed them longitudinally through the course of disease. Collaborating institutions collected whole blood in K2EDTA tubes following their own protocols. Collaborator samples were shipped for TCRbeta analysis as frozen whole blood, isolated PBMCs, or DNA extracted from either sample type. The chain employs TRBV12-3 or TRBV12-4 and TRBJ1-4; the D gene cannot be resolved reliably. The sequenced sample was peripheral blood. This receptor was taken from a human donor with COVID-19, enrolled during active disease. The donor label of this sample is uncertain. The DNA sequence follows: TGTGCCAGCACATACGGGAGGGAAAAACTGTTTTTT. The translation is CASTYGREKLFF.